This T cell receptor beta chain stems from a study of blood T cell repertoires in COVID-19. Study information: Samples of COVID-19 (acute and convalescent) were obtained from the United States, Italy and Spain. T cells, B-cell-depleted T cells, or PBMCs supplied cDNA or gDNA.

How the authors handled the data: Amplification from reference gene primers served as the basis for estimated nucleated cell counts. Profiled with immunoSEQ multiplex PCR; TCRdb holds only in-frame clones, not every one. D and trimming come from the DNA, and the V and J calls and clone size come from that table. This sample has around 110,000 clones, with roughly 80% found just once. The specimen sequenced was peripheral blood. The sequence derives from a man aged 25 to 40 with acute or convalescent COVID-19.

The CDR3 spells CASSEFAGGQETQYF. CDR3 nucleotide sequence: TGTGCCAGCAGTGAATTCGCGGGGGGCCAAGAGACCCAGTACTTC. The V call is TRBV6-1, the J call TRBJ2-5; 8 bases are shared with TRBD2. The V segment lost 2 bases and the J segment 1 base; nucleotides outside the gene matches: 3. Germline lookup yields CDR1 MNHNS and CDR2 SASEGT. The CDR3 runs to 15 residues.